This T cell receptor beta chain was sequenced during a study of blood T cell repertoires in COVID-19 (dated by TCRdb to about 2020). Some background on the complete study: Samples covering the acute and convalescent phases of COVID-19 were provided by collaborators in the United States, Italy and Spain. The samples were drawn from the first 160 participants of the ongoing ImmuneRACE study and from roughly 1,300 subjects provided by 6 global collaborators. HLA class I and class II types, where available, came from metadata supplied by the sample provider rather than from assay-based typing. The dataset comprised deeply sampled blood TCRbeta repertoires from subjects exposed to, actively infected with, or recovered from COVID-19. The material from the prospective study consisted of cDNA or gDNA derived from T cells, B-cell-depleted T cells, or PBMCs. The repertoires were made available in a free public database intended to serve as a resource for research on the immune response to SARS-CoV-2. A de-identified subject ID, COVID-19 status, age in years and sex were almost always included in the sample metadata. What the study reported, not specific to this receptor: The quantity of clinical and demographic metadata differed by source and by participant and was supplied without curation.

Concerning this clone: There is no known antigen for this receptor. The sample holds no much larger clone one base away, and base qualities are not on file.

Reading the germline V gene gives CDR1 SGHRS and CDR2 YFSETQ. The CDR3, cysteine through phenylalanine, is 14 amino acids long. The retained sequence is limited to the CDR3, 42 bases, with the frame set at the first base. V and J are truncated by 1 base and 0 bases respectively, leaving an intervening sequence of 5 bases. The immunoSEQ Assay, a bias-controlled multiplex PCR, was used to amplify TCRbeta CDR3 regions from genomic DNA. The authors' pipeline ran thus. The number of nucleated cells in each sample was estimated from the amplification of reference gene primers within the assay. To quantify the absolute abundance of each unique TCRbeta CDR3 rearrangement, sequence reads were collapsed and filtered. For each sample, productive Simpson clonality was calculated as the square root of Simpson's diversity index across productive rearrangements. Not all clones reach the TCRdb copy of this immuneACCESS table, which keeps in-frame sequences only. Checked studies attribute under half of the gap to unresolved V genes and leave the rest unexplained. That table furnishes V, J and clone size, whereas the DNA furnished D and trimming. The sample table records some 74,000 clones; 83% of these occur just once. Roughly 41% of the sample lies in the top ten.

Whole blood was collected in K2EDTA tubes by collaborating institutions according to the institutions' own protocols. For TCRbeta analysis, collaborators shipped samples in one of three forms: frozen whole blood, isolated PBMCs, or DNA extracted from either of those sample types. The sequence was obtained from an elderly man with acute or convalescent COVID-19. The material sequenced was peripheral blood. Recombination connected TRBV5-1 to TRBJ2-1, with the identity of the D gene unclear. DNA sequence: TGCGCCAGCAGCTTGACCGGCTCCTACAATGAGCAGTTCTTC. Its amino acids are CASSLTGSYNEQFF.